Here is one T cell receptor (beta chain) with its context. These data belong to a study of CD8 T cells in Susac syndrome. The CDR3 runs to 19 residues. V lost 0 bases to trimming and J lost 9 bases, with 28 bases between them. CDR1 is SGHDT, CDR2 YYEEEE, per germline. Roughly 0.45 to 1 ug RNA was reverse transcribed with random hexamers. TCRdb independently ran MiXCR on the immunoSEQ multiplex PCR reads; one entry per CDR3 protein. In the table there are about 120,000 distinct CDR3 sequences, 94% of which are singletons. TCR beta from blood CD8+ and CD4+ T cells was sequenced. As controls, healthy donors matched for age and sex were used. TEMRA cells were FACS-enriched, and CD8+ and CD4+ T cells were isolated negatively.

The gene calls are TRBV5-6 and TRBJ2-1; D is perhaps TRBD1 or TRBD2 (11 bases each). Input material: CD4+ T cells from PBMCs. The TCR originated in a human donor in good health. The CDR3: CASSLGAGQGGSGRGEQFF. In DNA, the CDR3 is TGTGCCAGCAGCTTGGGAGCGGGACAGGGGGGTAGCGGGAGGGGTGAGCAGTTCTTC.